These 26 T cell receptor beta chains originate from one sample sequenced in a study of blood T cell repertoires in COVID-19. TCRdb's copy holds only in-frame clones and misses some; the assay was immunoSEQ multiplex PCR. The table lists around 280,000 clones, 87% of them singletons. Sequenced material: PBMCs or T cells enriched from blood (not recorded which). These receptors were collected from a woman between 40 and 50 years old who had recovered from COVID-19.

V and J are TRBV11-3 and TRBJ2-1; D is undetermined. CDR3 length equals 13 residues. The germline gives CDR1 SGHNT, CDR2 YENEEA. V lost 1 base and J lost 7, with 8 bases in between. For the CDR3, the DNA is TGTGCCAGCAGCTTAGGCCCCGGGAATGAGCAGTTCTTC. Protein: CASSLGPGNEQFF.

J is TRBJ2-7 and V is TRBV7-9, with 8 bases matching TRBD1. The CDR3 spans 14 residues. Germline loops: CDR1 SEHNR, CDR2 FQNEAQ (reference sequence). J gave up 3 bases and V 4 bases, and 5 bases lay outside the gene matches. The CDR3 DNA sequence: TGTGCCAGCAGCTCCGGACAGGGAATCTACGAGCAGTACTTC. This translates into CASSSGQGIYEQYF. Complete variable domain (other parts from reference TRBV7-9 and TRBJ2-7): DTGVSQNPRHKITKRGQNVTFRCDPISEHNRLYWYRQTLGQGPEFLTYFQNEAQLEKSRLLSDRFSAERPKGSFSTLEIQRTEQGDSAMYLCASSSGQGIYEQYFGPGTRLTVT.

The chain combines TRBV28 with TRBJ2-7, with D perhaps TRBD1 (6 bases). Trimming removed 7 bases at V and 3 bases at J, with 19 bases between. The CDR3 is made up of 15 amino acids. Germline V gives CDR1 MDHEN, CDR2 SYDVKM. The CDR3 sequence is CASIPWGQGFYEQYF. The CDR3 coding sequence is TGTGCCAGCATCCCTTGGGGGCAGGGTTTCTACGAGCAGTACTTC. Supplemented by reference TRBV28 and TRBJ2-7, the full variable domain reads DVKVTQSSRYLVKRTGEKVFLECVQDMDHENMFWYRQDPGLGLRLIYFSYDVKMKEKGDIPEGYSVSREKKERFSLILESASTNQTSMYLCASIPWGQGFYEQYFGPGTRLTVT.

J is TRBJ2-1 and V is TRBV29-1; 14 nucleotides match TRBD2. The V and J ends lost 8 bases and 8 bases, in that order; junction bases with no gene match: 8. The CDR3 is made up of 14 amino acids. Germline V gene lookup returns CDR1 SQVTM and CDR2 ANQGSEA. DNA of the CDR3: TGCAGCATATCGACTAGCGGGAGGGTCCATGAGCAGTTCTTC. As protein: CSISTSGRVHEQFF.

The rearrangement links TRBV5-8 to TRBJ2-3; 10 positions match TRBD1. The CDR3 totals 17 residues. J lost 4 bases, V lost 0 bases, and 8 bases had no gene match. Germline V gene lookup returns CDR1 SGHTS and CDR2 YDEGEE. CDR3 region: CASSLVSVGQGADTQYF. The CDR3 region has the DNA TGTGCCAGCAGCTTGGTCAGCGTAGGACAGGGGGCAGATACGCAGTATTTT.

The chain uses TRBV18 and TRBJ2-3, with 7 bases aligning to TRBD2. This CDR3 is 15 amino acids long. The V and J ends lost 0 bases and 0 bases, in that order; junction bases with no gene match: 0. CDR1 is KGHSH and CDR2 is LQKENI in the germline V gene. The CDR3, as DNA: TGTGCCAGCTCACCACCTAGCGGGAGCACAGATACGCAGTATTTT. This gives the protein CASSPPSGSTDTQYF. Supplemented by reference TRBV18 and TRBJ2-3, the full variable domain reads NAGVMQNPRHLVRRRGQEARLRCSPMKGHSHVYWYRQLPEEGLKFMVYLQKENIIDESGMPKERFSAEFPKEGPSILRIQQVVRGDSAAYFCASSPPSGSTDTQYFGPGTRLTVL.

In nucleotides, the CDR3 is TGCGCCAGCAGCCAGGAAGAGGGCCTTAACTATGGCTACACCTTC. It translates to CASSQEEGLNYGYTF. The gene calls are TRBV4-3 and TRBJ1-2; D not certain. The CDR3 spans 15 residues. The V gene's germline CDR1 is LGHNA and CDR2 YSLEER. Trimming took off 3 bases at V and 1 base at J, with 12 bases between the two ends.

The V and J genes are TRBV11-3 and TRBJ2-5; 9 bases fit TRBD2. Unmatched junction bases numbered 7, after V lost 1 base and J lost 1 base. Germline CDR1 SGHNT, CDR2 YENEEA. The CDR3 spans 17 residues. CDR3 sequence reads: CASSLGSGSGSQETQYF. CDR3 bases: TGTGCCAGCAGCTTAGGATCCGGTAGCGGGAGCCAAGAGACCCAGTACTTC.

This clone was seen once. This rearrangement joins TRBV18 to TRBJ1-2; 8 bases agree with TRBD1. This CDR3 spans 13 amino acids. After removal of 3 bases from V and 4 bases from J, the junction contained 1 base not matched to a gene. Germline CDR1 KGHSH, CDR2 LQKENI. The CDR3 spells CASSPGQAYGYTF. CDR3 DNA sequence: TGTGCCAGCTCACCGGGACAGGCCTATGGCTACACCTTC.

The genes are TRBV15 and TRBJ2-7; the D gene is possibly TRBD2 (5 bases). This CDR3 has 12 residues. V was clipped by 2 bases and J by 7 bases, with 9 bases between them. Looked up from germline, CDR1 is LNHNV and CDR2 is YYDKDF (reference sequence). The CDR3 loop reads CATSRTPGEQYF. The CDR3 nucleotides are TGTGCCACCAGCAGAACACCGGGGGAGCAGTACTTC.

The genes are TRBV15 and TRBJ2-1; D is unresolved. From germline, CDR1 is LNHNV and CDR2 YYDKDF (reference sequence). This CDR3 comprises 16 residues. V was shortened by 0 bases and J by 0 bases, with 9 bases between the two germline ends. CDR3: CATSRDLISSYNEQFF. CDR3 nucleotide sequence: TGTGCCACCAGCAGAGACCTGATTAGCTCCTACAATGAGCAGTTCTTC.

The gene calls are TRBV24-1 and TRBJ2-7; possibly TRBD2 for D (7 bases). The germline V gene has CDR1 KGHDR and CDR2 SFDVKD. This CDR3 comprises 15 residues. V was pared by 7 bases and J by 2 bases, with 17 bases between. The chain's CDR3 is CATSGGGSPPYEQYF. The CDR3 region has the DNA TGTGCCACCAGCGGGGGCGGGAGCCCGCCCTACGAGCAGTACTTC.

The genes are TRBV18 and TRBJ2-5; the D is unclear. Trimming stripped 3 bases from V and 2 bases from J, with 10 bases between. The V gene's germline CDR1 is KGHSH and CDR2 LQKENI. This CDR3 is built from 14 residues. CDR3 in amino acids: CASSPRQTQETQYF. The CDR3 DNA sequence: TGTGCCAGCTCACCGAGGCAGACTCAAGAGACCCAGTACTTC. Together with reference TRBV18 and TRBJ2-5, the CDR3 gives the full variable domain: NAGVMQNPRHLVRRRGQEARLRCSPMKGHSHVYWYRQLPEEGLKFMVYLQKENIIDESGMPKERFSAEFPKEGPSILRIQQVVRGDSAAYFCASSPRQTQETQYFGPGTRLLVL.

J is TRBJ2-1 and V is TRBV28; unclear D gene. The CDR3 length is 13 residues. CDR1 and CDR2 from the germline V gene are MDHEN and SYDVKM. V was cut by 3 bases and J by 7 bases, with 10 bases left in between. Written as DNA, the CDR3 is TGTGCCAGCAGTTTTGGCCCCGGGAATGAGCAGTTCTTC. Amino acids: CASSFGPGNEQFF.

The gene calls are TRBV4-3 and TRBJ2-7, with TRBD2 matching 8 bases. The CDR3 runs 16 residues. Trimming removed 2 bases from V and 4 bases from J; junction bases left unmatched: 10. In germline, CDR1 is LGHNA, CDR2 YSLEER. The CDR3 spells CASSQYSGVAPYEQYF. In DNA, the CDR3 is TGCGCCAGCAGCCAATATAGCGGGGTGGCCCCTTACGAGCAGTACTTC.

J is TRBJ2-5 and V is TRBV27; TRBD2 aligns across 7 bases. Per the germline V gene, CDR1 is MNHEY and CDR2 is SMNVEV (reference sequence). V trimming: 5 bases; J trimming: 4 bases; junction bases outside the gene matches: 10. The CDR3 sequence is 15 residues long. CDR3 in DNA: TGTGCCAGCAGTCCAGCCAGCGGGAAGGCAGAGACCCAGTACTTC. It codes for CASSPASGKAETQYF.

V gene TRBV4-1 combines with J gene TRBJ2-7; 8 bases line up with TRBD2. Trimming cost V 5 bases and J 3 bases; bases outside gene matches: 9. The germline V gene has CDR1 MGHRA and CDR2 YSYEKL. The length of the CDR3 is 15 residues. The CDR3 nucleotides read TGCGCCAGCAGCAGCTTTCTAGCGGGCGTCTACGAGCAGTACTTC. This encodes CASSSFLAGVYEQYF.

The chain is built from TRBV4-1 and TRBJ2-6, with TRBD2 as a possible D gene (6 bases). CDR1 is MGHRA and CDR2 is YSYEKL in the germline V gene. Trimming removed 0 bases from V and 0 bases from J, with 6 bases in between. The CDR3 extends over 16 amino acids. The CDR3 nucleotides are TGCGCCAGCAGCCAAGAGGGGGGCTCTGGGGCCAACGTCCTGACTTTC. Amino acid sequence: CASSQEGGSGANVLTF.

V gene TRBV11-2 combines with J gene TRBJ1-1; D may be TRBD1 (6 bases). Trimming stripped 1 base from V and 13 bases from J, with 13 bases between. Germline V lookup: CDR1 SGHAT, CDR2 FQNNGV. CDR3 length: 12 residues. The CDR3 DNA reads as TGTGCCAGCAGCTTAGGACAGGCTTCGGGTTTCTTT. Encoded protein: CASSLGQASGFF.

The chain is built from TRBV3-1 (or the pseudogene TRBV3-2) and TRBJ2-4, with 9 bases lining up with TRBD2. Per the germline V gene, CDR1 is LGHDT and CDR2 is YNNKEL (reference sequence). This CDR3 spans 14 amino acids. V trimming: 3 bases; J trimming: 12 bases; junction bases outside the gene matches: 9. The CDR3 here is CASSQGSGRRAQYF. The CDR3 DNA reads TGTGCCAGCAGCCAGGGTAGCGGGAGAAGGGCTCAGTACTTC.

The V call is TRBV15, the J call TRBJ2-5; D is ambiguous. Germline V CDR1 and CDR2: LNHNV, YYDKDF (reference sequence). The CDR3 has 12 residues. V dropped 0 bases and J dropped 7 bases, with 6 bases sitting between them. The CDR3 bases are TGTGCCACCAGCAGAGACGCAGGGACCCAGTACTTC. Translating gives CATSRDAGTQYF.

The CDR3 DNA follows: TGTGCCAGCAGCCTGCTAGCGGGAGGGTACACCGGGGAGCTGTTTTTT. Translating it yields CASSLLAGGYTGELFF. The rearrangement links TRBV7-3 to TRBJ2-2, with TRBD2 matching 12 bases. Looked up from germline, CDR1 is SGHTA and CDR2 is FQGTGA. The CDR3 contains 16 residues. V shed 5 bases, J shed 3 bases, and the junction held 4 bases outside the gene matches.

The chain joins TRBV5-1 to TRBJ2-7; 9 bases are shared with TRBD1. Germline trimming cut 3 bases from V and 7 bases from J; bases unmatched to any gene: 11. The CDR3 has 15 amino acids. Germline V gene data show CDR1 as SGHRS and CDR2 as YFSETQ. The CDR3 loop is CASSSLLTGGLEQYF. The CDR3 DNA follows: TGCGCCAGCAGCTCGCTCTTGACAGGGGGTTTGGAGCAGTACTTC.

The rearrangement uses TRBV19 and TRBJ1-5; tentatively, D is TRBD1 (6 bases). The CDR3 extends over 15 amino acids. Deletions cut 6 bases from V and 1 base from J, with 13 bases between. CDR1 and CDR2 (germline): LNHDA, SQIVND (reference sequence). CDR3 amino acids: CASRGTLSSNQPQHF. CDR3 sequence (DNA): TGTGCCAGTAGAGGGACACTCTCGAGCAATCAGCCCCAGCATTTT.

The chain employs TRBV4-3 and TRBJ1-1; D is ambiguous. Per germline, CDR1 LGHNA and CDR2 YSLEER. With 0 bases removed from V and 3 bases from J, the gap between germline ends came to 8 bases. The CDR3 has 14 residues. CDR3 in amino acids: CASSQEEADTEAFF. CDR3 DNA: TGCGCCAGCAGCCAAGAAGAAGCGGACACTGAAGCTTTCTTT.

V usage is TRBV6-2 or TRBV6-3 and J usage is TRBJ2-1; D not resolved. In germline, CDR1 is MNHEY, CDR2 SVGEGT. CDR3 length equals 11 residues. With 4 bases removed from V and 8 bases from J, the gap between germline ends came to 6 bases. The CDR3 loop reads CASSFSDEQFF. CDR3 DNA sequence: TGTGCCAGCAGTTTTTCGGATGAGCAGTTCTTC.